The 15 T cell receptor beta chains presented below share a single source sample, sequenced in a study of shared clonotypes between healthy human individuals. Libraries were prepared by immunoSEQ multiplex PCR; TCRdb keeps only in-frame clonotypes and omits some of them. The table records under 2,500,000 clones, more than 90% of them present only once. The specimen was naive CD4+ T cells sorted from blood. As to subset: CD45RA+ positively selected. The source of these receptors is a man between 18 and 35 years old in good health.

The CDR3 DNA follows: TGTGCCAGCTCCCGGGTAGGGCAAACCACCTACGAGCAGTACTTC. This sequence encodes CASSRVGQTTYEQYF. The gene calls are TRBV2 and TRBJ2-7; D unclear. Trimming took off 8 bases at V and 2 bases at J, with 19 bases between the two ends. Germline V lookup: CDR1 SNHLY, CDR2 FYNNEI. The CDR3 is made up of 15 amino acids.

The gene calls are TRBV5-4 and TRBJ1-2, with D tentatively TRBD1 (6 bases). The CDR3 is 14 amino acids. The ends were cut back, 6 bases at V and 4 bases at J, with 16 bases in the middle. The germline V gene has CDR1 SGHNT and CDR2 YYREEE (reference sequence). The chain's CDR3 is CASNQQGGGYGYTF. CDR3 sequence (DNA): TGTGCCAGCAATCAACAGGGTGGGGGCTATGGCTACACCTTC.

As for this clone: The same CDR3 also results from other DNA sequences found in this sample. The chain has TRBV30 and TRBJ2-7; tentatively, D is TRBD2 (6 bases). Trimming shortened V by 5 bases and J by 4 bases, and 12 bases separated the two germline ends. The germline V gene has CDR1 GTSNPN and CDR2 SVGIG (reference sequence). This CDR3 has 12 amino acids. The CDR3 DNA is TGTGCCTGGGGGACTCTTCCTTACGAGCAGTACTTC. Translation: CAWGTLPYEQYF.

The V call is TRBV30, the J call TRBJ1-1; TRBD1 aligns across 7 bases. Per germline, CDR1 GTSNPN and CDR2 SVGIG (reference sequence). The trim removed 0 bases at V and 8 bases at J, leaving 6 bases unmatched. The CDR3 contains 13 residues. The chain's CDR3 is CAWSVLKDREAFF. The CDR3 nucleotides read TGTGCCTGGAGTGTATTGAAGGACAGGGAAGCTTTCTTT.

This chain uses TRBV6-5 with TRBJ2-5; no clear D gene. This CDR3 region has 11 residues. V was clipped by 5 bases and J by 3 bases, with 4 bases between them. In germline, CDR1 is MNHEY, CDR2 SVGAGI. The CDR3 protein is CASSTEETQYF. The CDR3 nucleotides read TGTGCCAGCAGTACTGAAGAGACCCAGTACTTC.

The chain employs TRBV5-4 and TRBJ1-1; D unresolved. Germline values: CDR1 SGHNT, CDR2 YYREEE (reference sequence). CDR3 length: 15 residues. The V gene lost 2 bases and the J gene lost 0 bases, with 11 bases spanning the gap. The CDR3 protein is CASSLGVSLNTEAFF. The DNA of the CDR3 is TGTGCCAGCAGCTTAGGAGTCAGCCTGAACACTGAAGCTTTCTTT.

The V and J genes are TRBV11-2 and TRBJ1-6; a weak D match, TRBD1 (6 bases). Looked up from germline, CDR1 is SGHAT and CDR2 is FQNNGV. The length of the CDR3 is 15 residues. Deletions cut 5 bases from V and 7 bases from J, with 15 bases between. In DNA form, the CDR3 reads TGTGCCAGCAGCCTTTCGTGGACAGCCAATTCACCCCTCCACTTT. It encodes CASSLSWTANSPLHF.

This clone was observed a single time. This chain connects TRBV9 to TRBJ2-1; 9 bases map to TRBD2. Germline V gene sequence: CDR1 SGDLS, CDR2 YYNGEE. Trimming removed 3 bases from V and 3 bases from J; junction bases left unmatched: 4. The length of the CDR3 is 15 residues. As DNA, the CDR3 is TGTGCCAGCAGCGCCCCGCGGGGGGGCTACAATGAGCAGTTCTTC. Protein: CASSAPRGGYNEQFF.

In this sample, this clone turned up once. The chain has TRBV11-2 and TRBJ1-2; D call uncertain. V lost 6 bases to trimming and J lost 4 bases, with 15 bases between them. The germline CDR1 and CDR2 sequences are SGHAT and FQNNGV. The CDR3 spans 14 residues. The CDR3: CASRSSDLPYGYTF. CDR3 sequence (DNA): TGTGCCAGCAGGTCTTCCGATCTGCCCTATGGCTACACCTTC.

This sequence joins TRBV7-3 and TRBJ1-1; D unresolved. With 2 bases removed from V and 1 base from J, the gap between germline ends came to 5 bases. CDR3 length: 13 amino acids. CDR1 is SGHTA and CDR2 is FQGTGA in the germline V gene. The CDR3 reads CASSLFQNTEAFF. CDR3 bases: TGTGCCAGCAGCTTATTTCAGAACACTGAAGCTTTCTTT.

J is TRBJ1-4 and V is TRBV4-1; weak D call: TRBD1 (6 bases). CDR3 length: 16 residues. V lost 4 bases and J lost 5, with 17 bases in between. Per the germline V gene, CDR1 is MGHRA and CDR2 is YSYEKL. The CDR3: CASSPFAQGRNEKLFF. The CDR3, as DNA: TGCGCCAGCAGCCCTTTCGCCCAGGGGCGAAATGAAAAACTGTTTTTT.

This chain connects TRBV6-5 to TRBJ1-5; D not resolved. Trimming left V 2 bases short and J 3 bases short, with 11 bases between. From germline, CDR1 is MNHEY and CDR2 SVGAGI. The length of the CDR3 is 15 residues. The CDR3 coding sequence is TGTGCCAGCAGTTACGCCAGGACCTCCAATCAGCCCCAGCATTTT. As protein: CASSYARTSNQPQHF.

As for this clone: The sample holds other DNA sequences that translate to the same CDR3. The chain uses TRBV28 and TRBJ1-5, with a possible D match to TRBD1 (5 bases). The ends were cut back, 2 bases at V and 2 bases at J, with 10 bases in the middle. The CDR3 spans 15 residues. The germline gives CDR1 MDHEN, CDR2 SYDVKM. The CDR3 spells CASSLGQGGNQPQHF. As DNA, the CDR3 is TGTGCCAGCAGTTTAGGGCAGGGTGGCAATCAGCCCCAGCATTTT.

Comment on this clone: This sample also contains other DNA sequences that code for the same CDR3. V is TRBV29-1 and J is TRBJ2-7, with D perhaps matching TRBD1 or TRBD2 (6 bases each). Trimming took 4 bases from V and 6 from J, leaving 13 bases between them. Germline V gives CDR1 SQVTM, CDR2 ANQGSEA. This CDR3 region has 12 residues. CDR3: CSVVKGGGEQYF. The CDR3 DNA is TGCAGCGTTGTTAAGGGGGGCGGCGAGCAGTACTTC.

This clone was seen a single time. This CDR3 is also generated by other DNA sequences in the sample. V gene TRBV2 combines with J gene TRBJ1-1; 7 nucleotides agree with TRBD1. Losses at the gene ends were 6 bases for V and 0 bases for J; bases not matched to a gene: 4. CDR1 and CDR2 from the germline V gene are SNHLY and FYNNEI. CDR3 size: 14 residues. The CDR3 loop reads CASSRQGLNTEAFF. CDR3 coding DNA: TGTGCCAGCAGCCGACAGGGACTGAACACTGAAGCTTTCTTT.